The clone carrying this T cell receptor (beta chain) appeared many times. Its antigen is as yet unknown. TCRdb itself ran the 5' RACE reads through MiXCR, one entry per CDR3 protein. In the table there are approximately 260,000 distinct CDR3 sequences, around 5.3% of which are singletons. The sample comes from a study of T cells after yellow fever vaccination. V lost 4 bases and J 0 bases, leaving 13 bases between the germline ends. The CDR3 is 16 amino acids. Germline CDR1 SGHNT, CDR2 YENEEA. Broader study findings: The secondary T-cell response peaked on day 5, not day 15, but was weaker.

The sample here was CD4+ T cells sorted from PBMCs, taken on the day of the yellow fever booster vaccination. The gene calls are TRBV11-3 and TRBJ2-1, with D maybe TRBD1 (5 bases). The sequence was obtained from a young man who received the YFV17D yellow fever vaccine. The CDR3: CASSSNQGNSYNEQFF. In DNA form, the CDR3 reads TGTGCCAGCAGCTCCAATCAGGGTAACTCCTACAATGAGCAGTTCTTC.